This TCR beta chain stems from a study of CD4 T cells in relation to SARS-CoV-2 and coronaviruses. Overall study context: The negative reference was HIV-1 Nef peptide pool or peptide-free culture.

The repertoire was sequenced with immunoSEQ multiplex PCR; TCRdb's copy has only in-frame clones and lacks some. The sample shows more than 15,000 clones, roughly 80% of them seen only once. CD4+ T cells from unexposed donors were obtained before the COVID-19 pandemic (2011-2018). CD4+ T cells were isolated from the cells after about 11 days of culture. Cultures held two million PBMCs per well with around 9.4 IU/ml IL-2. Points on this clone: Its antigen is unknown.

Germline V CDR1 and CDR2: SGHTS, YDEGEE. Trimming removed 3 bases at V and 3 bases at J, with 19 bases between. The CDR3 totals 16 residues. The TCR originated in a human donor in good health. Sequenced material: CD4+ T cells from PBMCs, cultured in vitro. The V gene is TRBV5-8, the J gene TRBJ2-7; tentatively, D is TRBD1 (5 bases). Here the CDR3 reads CASSSLQGEIFYEQYF. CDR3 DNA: TGTGCCAGCAGCTCCCTCCAGGGCGAAATTTTCTACGAGCAGTACTTC. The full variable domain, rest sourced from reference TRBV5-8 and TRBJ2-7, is EAGVTQSPTHLIKTRGQQATLRCSPISGHTSVYWYQQALGLGLQFLLWYDEGEERNRGNFPPRFSGRQFPNYSSELNVNALELEDSALYLCASSSLQGEIFYEQYFGPGTRLTVT.